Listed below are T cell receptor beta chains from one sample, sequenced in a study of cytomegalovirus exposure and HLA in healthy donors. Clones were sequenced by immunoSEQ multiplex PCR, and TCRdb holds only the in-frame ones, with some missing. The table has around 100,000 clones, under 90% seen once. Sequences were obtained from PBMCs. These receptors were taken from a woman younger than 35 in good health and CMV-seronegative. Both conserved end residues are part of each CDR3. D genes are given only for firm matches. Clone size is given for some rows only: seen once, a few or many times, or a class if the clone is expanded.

cdr3_nt: TGTGCCAGCAGCGTAGACAGGAACACTGAAGCTTTCTTT
cdr3_aa: CASSVDRNTEAFF
clone_size: .
j_call: TRBJ1-1
d_call: .
v_call: TRBV9

cdr3_nt: TGTGCCAGCACCGTTGGACTCAGCGCAGATACGCAGTATTTT
cdr3_aa: CASTVGLSADTQYF
clone_size: few
j_call: TRBJ2-3
d_call: .
v_call: TRBV6-5

cdr3_nt: TGTGCCAGCAGTACAGGGGCCTCAAATGAAAAACTGTTTTTT
cdr3_aa: CASSTGASNEKLFF
clone_size: .
j_call: TRBJ1-4
d_call: TRBD1
v_call: TRBV6-1

cdr3_nt: TGTGCCAGCAGTTATGGCCCGGGACAGAATAATGAAAAACTGTTTTTT
cdr3_aa: CASSYGPGQNNEKLFF
clone_size: .
j_call: TRBJ1-4
d_call: TRBD1
v_call: TRBV27

cdr3_nt: TGTGCCAGCAGCTTGAAGACAGGGGTCCCCAATGAGCAGTTCTTC
cdr3_aa: CASSLKTGVPNEQFF
clone_size: .
j_call: TRBJ2-1
d_call: TRBD1
v_call: TRBV7-9

cdr3_nt: TGTGCCAGTCTTAGACGACAGACGAACACTGAAGCTTTCTTT
cdr3_aa: CASLRRQTNTEAFF
clone_size: .
j_call: TRBJ1-1
d_call: .
v_call: TRBV19

cdr3_nt: TGTGCCAGCAGCGAGGGGGGCGGGGACAGGGCACTATGGACTGGAAACACCATATATTTT
cdr3_aa: CASSEGGGDRALWTGNTIYF
clone_size: .
j_call: TRBJ1-3
d_call: TRBD1
v_call: TRBV9

cdr3_nt: TGTGCCAGCAGTCGGGGGGGTCTAGAAACTGAAGCTTTCTTT
cdr3_aa: CASSRGGLETEAFF
clone_size: .
j_call: TRBJ1-1
d_call: .
v_call: TRBV2

cdr3_nt: TGCAGCGTCGGGAACACTGAAGCTTTCTTT
cdr3_aa: CSVGNTEAFF
clone_size: .
j_call: TRBJ1-1
d_call: .
v_call: TRBV29-1

cdr3_nt: TGTGCCAGCAGCGTAGGGACACCGGGAGAGACCCAGTACTTC
cdr3_aa: CASSVGTPGETQYF
clone_size: .
j_call: TRBJ2-5
d_call: .
v_call: TRBV9

cdr3_nt: TGTGCCAGCAGCTTACGTTTTACTGAAGCTTTCTTT
cdr3_aa: CASSLRFTEAFF
clone_size: .
j_call: TRBJ1-1
d_call: .
v_call: TRBV7-2

cdr3_nt: TGTGCCAGCAGGGACAGCGGAAAGAAACTGTTTTTT
cdr3_aa: CASRDSGKKLFF
clone_size: .
j_call: TRBJ1-4
d_call: .
v_call: TRBV6-5

cdr3_nt: TGCGCCAGCAGCCAAGATACAGGGGGCGGAAACACCATATATTTT
cdr3_aa: CASSQDTGGGNTIYF
clone_size: .
j_call: TRBJ1-3
d_call: TRBD1
v_call: TRBV4-3